The clone carrying this T cell receptor beta chain was recorded many times. Germline V CDR1 and CDR2: SEHNR, FQNEAQ (reference sequence). After removal of 3 bases from V and 0 bases from J, the junction contained 1 base not matched to a gene. The CDR3 sequence is 15 residues long. This entry comes from a study of blood T cells in healthy people across ages. A second PCR, run for about 7 to 11 cycles, used a sample-barcoded 5' primer plus a J-beta primer mix. TCRdb processed the 5' RACE reads anew with MiXCR; each CDR3 protein has one entry. The table records hundreds of thousands of distinct CDR3 sequences, roughly 26% of them present only once.

This clonotype originated in a woman older than 75 in good health. The V gene is TRBV7-9, the J gene TRBJ1-1; 10 nucleotides match TRBD1. Sequencing input: blood. CDR3 bases: TGTGCCAGCAGCTTGGGGACAGGGGTGAACACTGAAGCTTTCTTT. Translation gives CASSLGTGVNTEAFF.